These T cell receptor beta chains were read from a single sample in a study of technical replicates of blood from a handful of donors. Data came from immunoSEQ multiplex PCR; TCRdb stores just in-frame clones and leaves some out. Of 15,000 to 20,000 clones listed, roughly 91% were seen once; the top ten hold over 9.5%. Sequenced: PBMCs. These receptors were taken from a human donor in good health. Each CDR3 is given with its conserved first and last residue. The D gene is left open where the match is weak.

d_call,v_call,j_call,cdr3_aa
-,TRBV4-1,TRBJ2-3,CASSQEQGNTDTQYF
TRBD1,TRBV5-6,TRBJ1-1,CASSLGDRMNTEAFF
TRBD2,TRBV10-2,TRBJ2-3,CASSESFGLAGSTDTQYF
-,TRBV7-6,TRBJ1-1,CASSQGGSATEAFF
TRBD2,TRBV4-2,TRBJ2-1,CASSQEGDYNNEQFF
-,TRBV7-9,TRBJ1-5,CASSLDAQPQHF
TRBD2,TRBV7-9,TRBJ2-1,CATPGLAGPEQFF
-,TRBV25-1,TRBJ1-2,CASSEYNGGYGYTF
TRBD1,TRBV7-9,TRBJ2-2,CASSLGQYTGELFF
-,TRBV18,TRBJ2-2,CASSPRGYTGELFF
TRBD1,TRBV7-8,TRBJ1-2,CASSSGQGLTYGYTF
TRBD1,TRBV5-1,TRBJ1-3,CASSLGRDRVGNTIYF